These T cell receptor beta chains were read from a single sample in a study of blood T cell repertoires in COVID-19. Assay: immunoSEQ multiplex PCR; the TCRdb copy retains only in-frame clones and omits some. Among 210,000 or so clones listed, nearly 85% were seen once. The sequenced material came from peripheral blood. All receptors derive from a woman aged 25-40 years with COVID-19, enrolled during active disease. The CDR3 runs from the conserved cysteine through the conserved F or W. D genes are given only for firm matches. Expanded clones get a size class; other rows say once, few or many, or leave the size out.

V	J	length	size	D	DNA	CDR3
TRBV7-3	TRBJ2-3	14	.	.	TGTGCCAGCAGCGCGCGGGTTAGCACAGATACGCAGTATTTT	CASSARVSTDTQYF
TRBV7-9	TRBJ2-7	16	.	.	TGTGCCAGCAGTTCGGAGGCGGGACAGATTGACTACGAGCAGTACTTC	CASSSEAGQIDYEQYF
TRBV5-1	TRBJ2-3	18	.	.	TGCGCCAGCAGCTTGATAGGACCAACGGGAACTAGCACAGATACGCAGTATTTT	CASSLIGPTGTSTDTQYF
TRBV10-1	TRBJ2-1	14	.	TRBD2	TGCGCCAGCAGTGATAGCGGGCAATACAATGAGCAGTTCTTC	CASSDSGQYNEQFF
TRBV5-1	TRBJ1-5	17	.	TRBD1	TGCGCCAGCAGCCGGGACAGGGAAGGAATAGGGAATCAGCCCCAGCATTTT	CASSRDREGIGNQPQHF
TRBV11-2	TRBJ2-7	14	.	.	TGTGCCAGCAGCTTAGCTTGGGGGCCGTACGAGCAGTACTTC	CASSLAWGPYEQYF
TRBV27	TRBJ1-2	15	.	TRBD1	TGTGCCAGCAGTTCGGGGACAGGGGAAGGGTTTGGCTACACCTTC	CASSSGTGEGFGYTF
TRBV7-2	TRBJ2-1	16	.	TRBD2	TGTGCCAGCAGCTTAAAGCCTAGCGGGGGGATGCATGAGCAGTTCTTC	CASSLKPSGGMHEQFF
TRBV10-3	TRBJ1-1	19	.	.	TGTGCCATCAGTGAGCCACGAGTCGTCGCAGGGGCCCCGGGCACTGAAGCTTTCTTT	CAISEPRVVAGAPGTEAFF
TRBV9	TRBJ1-1	13	.	.	TGTGCCAGCAGCGTAGCAGGGATGTCTGAAGCTTTCTTT	CASSVAGMSEAFF
TRBV15	TRBJ2-3	15	.	TRBD2	TGTGCCACCAGCGGTCTAGCGGGAGGAACAGATACGCAGTATTTT	CATSGLAGGTDTQYF
TRBV28	TRBJ2-2	17	.	TRBD2	TGTGCCAGCAGTTCCCCGGCTAGCGGGAGGGGCACCGGGGAGCTGTTTTTT	CASSSPASGRGTGELFF
TRBV13	TRBJ2-3	16	.	.	TGTGCCAGCAGCACACGGGGACATAAGTACACAGATACGCAGTATTTT	CASSTRGHKYTDTQYF
TRBV18	TRBJ1-5	13	.	.	TGTGCCAGCTCAGATATACAGGGTCAGCCCCAGCATTTT	CASSDIQGQPQHF
TRBV7-2	TRBJ2-3	15	.	TRBD2	TGTGCCAGCAGCTTAGTTCGGACTAGCGGCGATACGCAGTATTTT	CASSLVRTSGDTQYF
TRBV6-5	TRBJ2-7	13	.	.	TGTGCCAGCGGACTCGGCCCGAGATACGAGCAGTACTTC	CASGLGPRYEQYF
TRBV13	TRBJ2-5	15	few	.	TGTGCCAGCAGCTCTACCGCGGGGGCCCAAGAGACCCAGTACTTC	CASSSTAGAQETQYF
TRBV5-1	TRBJ2-1	16	.	TRBD2	TGCGCCAGCAGCTTGGGACTAGCGCTTACCTACAATGAGCAGTTCTTC	CASSLGLALTYNEQFF
TRBV27	TRBJ2-7	12	once	.	TGTGCCAGCAGTCCCCAGGGGGGCGAGCAGTACTTC	CASSPQGGEQYF
TRBV6-2/TRBV6-3	TRBJ2-2	13	.	TRBD1	TGTGCCAGCAGTTTCGACAGGGCCGGGGAGCTGTTTTTT	CASSFDRAGELFF
TRBV10-3	TRBJ1-6	16	.	TRBD1	TGTGCCATCAGCCGCGGGACAGGGGGCTATAATTCACCCCTCCACTTT	CAISRGTGGYNSPLHF
TRBV2	TRBJ2-7	15	.	TRBD1	TGTGCCAGCAGTGAAGCGCTTCAGGACAGGTTCGAGCAGTACTTC	CASSEALQDRFEQYF
TRBV7-9	TRBJ2-5	13	few	.	TGTGCCAGCAGCCCGGACTCCCAAGAGACCCAGTACTTC	CASSPDSQETQYF
TRBV11-2	TRBJ2-2	14	once	TRBD2	TGTGCCAGCAGGATAGCGGGAGGTCCGGGGGAGCTGTTTTTT	CASRIAGGPGELFF
TRBV30	TRBJ2-6	15	.	TRBD1	TGTGCCTGGAGTTCCGGACAGGCTGGGGCCAACGTCCTGACTTTC	CAWSSGQAGANVLTF
TRBV7-2	TRBJ2-4	14	.	TRBD1	TGTGCCAGCAGCTTAGATGGACAGGGGCACATTCAGTACTTC	CASSLDGQGHIQYF
TRBV5-6	TRBJ2-1	16	.	TRBD2	TGTGCCAGCAGCCCGGGACTAGCGGGAGTAGACAATGAGCAGTTCTTC	CASSPGLAGVDNEQFF
TRBV7-3	TRBJ2-3	17	.	TRBD2	TGTGCCAGCAGCTCGGGGATAGCGGGAGGAATGAGAGATACGCAGTATTTT	CASSSGIAGGMRDTQYF
TRBV19	TRBJ2-1	16	.	TRBD2	TGTGCCAGTAGTATAGAAAGCGGGGGCTCCTACAATGAGCAGTTCTTC	CASSIESGGSYNEQFF
TRBV28	TRBJ1-1	15	.	TRBD1	TGTGCCAGCAGTGGCTACAGGGGGTCGGGTACTGAAGCTTTCTTT	CASSGYRGSGTEAFF
TRBV7-9	TRBJ1-5	15	.	TRBD1	TGTGCCAGCAGCGGGACAGAGTTTAGCAATCAGCCCCAGCATTTT	CASSGTEFSNQPQHF
TRBV24-1	TRBJ2-3	16	.	TRBD2	TGTGCCACCAGTGAAACCGGGACTAGCGACACAGATACGCAGTATTTT	CATSETGTSDTDTQYF
TRBV15	TRBJ1-6	16	once	TRBD1	TGTGCCACCAGCATAAGGACAGGGTCCTATAATTCACCCCTCCACTTT	CATSIRTGSYNSPLHF
TRBV11-3	TRBJ2-5	15	.	TRBD2	TGTGCCAGCAGCCAAGGGACTAGCGGGACGGAGACCCAGTACTTC	CASSQGTSGTETQYF
TRBV2	TRBJ2-1	15	.	TRBD2	TGTGCCATCCGATCCGGGACTAGCGAGTTGGGTGAGCAGTTCTTC	CAIRSGTSELGEQFF
TRBV6-2/TRBV6-3	TRBJ2-7	15	.	.	TGTGCCAGCAGACCTCATATTTCCACATCCTACGAGCAGTACTTC	CASRPHISTSYEQYF